Given below is one TCR beta chain in context. V dropped 5 bases and J dropped 6 bases, with 14 bases sitting between them. The CDR3 has 14 amino acids. Germline V gives CDR1 SGHTA, CDR2 FQGNSA. This entry comes from a study of blood T cell repertoires in COVID-19. Overall study context: Sources were T cells, B-cell-depleted T cells, or PBMCs; the material itself was cDNA or gDNA.

Authors' processing steps: Estimated nucleated cell counts came from reference gene primer amplification. Clones were sequenced by immunoSEQ multiplex PCR, and TCRdb holds only the in-frame ones, with some missing. V and J calls and clone size are those listed in that table; D and trimming were worked out from the DNA. The sample holds some 150,000 clones; 80% are singletons and the top ten take 5%. The specimen was peripheral blood. The chain carries TRBV7-2 and TRBJ1-5, with D possibly TRBD1 on 6 matching bases. This sequence was found in a woman in her 50s with acute or convalescent COVID-19. CDR3 sequence (DNA): TGTGCCAGCAGCCCCACGGGAGGGGGTCAGCCCCAGCATTTT. As protein: CASSPTGGGQPQHF.